This T cell receptor beta chain came from a study of human T cells and chemical hapten exposure. Sample time point: patch test 3, about 24 weeks after DPC sensitization. The sample's treatment: therapeutic diphenylcyclopropenone sensitization with weekly scalp DPC. This clonotype was seen at least ten times. MiXCR, applied by TCRdb to the RACE reads, yields one record per CDR3 protein. The data contain approximately 160,000 distinct CDR3 sequences, 25% to 30% of them seen just once; the ten biggest clones take up approximately 2.1%. The sequence derives from a young woman with alopecia areata. Some clones in this sample may be carry-over from other donors' samples. This specimen consisted of whole blood, obtained in connection with sensitization to the hapten diphenylcyclopropenone (DPC).

In DNA form, the CDR3 reads TGTGCCAGCAGCTTAGATGGGTCGGGCTACACCTTC. Protein: CASSLDGSGYTF. The rearrangement joins TRBV7-8 to TRBJ1-2; no firm D call. CDR3 length: 12 amino acids. Germline V lookup: CDR1 SGHVS, CDR2 FQNEAQ. Trimming removed 1 base from V and 8 bases from J, with 8 bases in between.